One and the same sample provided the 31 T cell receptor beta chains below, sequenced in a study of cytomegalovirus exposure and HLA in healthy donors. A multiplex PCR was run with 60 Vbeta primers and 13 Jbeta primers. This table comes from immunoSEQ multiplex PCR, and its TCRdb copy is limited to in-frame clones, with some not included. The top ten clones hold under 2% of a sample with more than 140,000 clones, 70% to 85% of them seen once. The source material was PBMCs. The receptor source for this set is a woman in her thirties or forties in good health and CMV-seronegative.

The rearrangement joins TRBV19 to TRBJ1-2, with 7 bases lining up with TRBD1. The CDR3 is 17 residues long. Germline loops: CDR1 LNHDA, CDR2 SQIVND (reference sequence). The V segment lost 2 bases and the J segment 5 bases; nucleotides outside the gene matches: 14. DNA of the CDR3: TGTGCCAGTAGTATACGGGGACAGCGACAATTTTCTTATGGCTACACCTTC. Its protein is CASSIRGQRQFSYGYTF.

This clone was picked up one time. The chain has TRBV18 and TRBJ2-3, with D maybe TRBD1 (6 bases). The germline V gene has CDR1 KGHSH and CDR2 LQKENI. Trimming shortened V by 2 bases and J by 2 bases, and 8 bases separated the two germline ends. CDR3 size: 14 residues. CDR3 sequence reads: CASSPYRDTDTQYF. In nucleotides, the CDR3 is TGTGCCAGCTCACCATACAGGGACACAGATACGCAGTATTTT.

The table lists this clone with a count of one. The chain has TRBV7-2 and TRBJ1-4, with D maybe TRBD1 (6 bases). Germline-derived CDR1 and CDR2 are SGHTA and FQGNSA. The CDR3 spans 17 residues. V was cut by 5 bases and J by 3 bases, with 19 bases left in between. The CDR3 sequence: CASSPRPDRSANEKLFF. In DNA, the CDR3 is TGTGCCAGCAGCCCCCGACCTGACAGGTCGGCTAATGAAAAACTGTTTTTT.

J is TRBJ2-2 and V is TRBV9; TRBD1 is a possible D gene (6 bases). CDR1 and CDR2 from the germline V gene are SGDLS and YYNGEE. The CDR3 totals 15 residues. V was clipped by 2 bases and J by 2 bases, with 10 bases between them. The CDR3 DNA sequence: TGTGCCAGCAGCGTTACAGGGATCAACACCGGGGAGCTGTTTTTT. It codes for CASSVTGINTGELFF. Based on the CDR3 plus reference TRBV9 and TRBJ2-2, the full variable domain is DSGVTQTPKHLITATGQRVTLRCSPRSGDLSVYWYQQSLDQGLQFLIQYYNGEERAKGNILERFSAQQFPDLHSELNLSSLELGDSALYFCASSVTGINTGELFFGEGSRLTVL.

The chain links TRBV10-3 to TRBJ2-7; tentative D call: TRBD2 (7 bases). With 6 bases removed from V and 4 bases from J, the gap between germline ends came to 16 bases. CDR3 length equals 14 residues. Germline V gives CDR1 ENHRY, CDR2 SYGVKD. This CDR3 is CAISQGLAVYEQYF. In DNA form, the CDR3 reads TGTGCCATCAGCCAGGGGCTAGCGGTGTACGAGCAGTACTTC.

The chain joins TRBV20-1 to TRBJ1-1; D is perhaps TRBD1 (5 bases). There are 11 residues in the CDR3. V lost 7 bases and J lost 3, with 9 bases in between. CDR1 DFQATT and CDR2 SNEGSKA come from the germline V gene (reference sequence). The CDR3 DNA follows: TGCAGTGTCGGGGGGTACACTGAAGCTTTCTTT. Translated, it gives CSVGGYTEAFF.

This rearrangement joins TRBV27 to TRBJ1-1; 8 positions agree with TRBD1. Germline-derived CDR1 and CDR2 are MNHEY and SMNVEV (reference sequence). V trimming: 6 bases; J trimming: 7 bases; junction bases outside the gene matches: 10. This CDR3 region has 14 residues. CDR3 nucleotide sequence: TGTGCCAGCAGCCGGGACAGGTTGTTAGTTGAAGCTTTCTTT. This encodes CASSRDRLLVEAFF.

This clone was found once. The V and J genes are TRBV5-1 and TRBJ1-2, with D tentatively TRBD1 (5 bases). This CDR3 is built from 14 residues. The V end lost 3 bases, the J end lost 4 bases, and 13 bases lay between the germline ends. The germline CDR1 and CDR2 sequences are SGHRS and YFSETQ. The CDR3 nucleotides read TGCGCCAGCAGCTCCCCGGACGGGGGCTATGGCTACACCTTC. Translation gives CASSSPDGGYGYTF.

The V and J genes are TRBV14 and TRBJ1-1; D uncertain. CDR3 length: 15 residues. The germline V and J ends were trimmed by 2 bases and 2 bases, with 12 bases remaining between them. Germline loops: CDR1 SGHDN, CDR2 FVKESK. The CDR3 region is CASSQLSVTNTEAFF. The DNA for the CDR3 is TGTGCCAGCAGCCAACTATCGGTAACCAACACTGAAGCTTTCTTT.

As DNA, the CDR3 is TGTGCCAGCAGCAGAGACAGGGGGGTTGACGGCTACACCTTC. This gives the protein CASSRDRGVDGYTF. The chain links TRBV11-2 to TRBJ1-2; 9 nucleotides line up with TRBD1. V was clipped by 5 bases and J by 8 bases; unmatched bases: 9. Germline V gene lookup returns CDR1 SGHAT and CDR2 FQNNGV. This CDR3 is 14 amino acids long.

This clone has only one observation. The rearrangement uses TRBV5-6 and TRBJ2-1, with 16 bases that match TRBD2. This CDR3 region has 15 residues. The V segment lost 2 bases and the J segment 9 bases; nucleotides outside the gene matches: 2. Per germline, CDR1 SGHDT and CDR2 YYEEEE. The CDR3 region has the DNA TGTGCCAGCAGCTTAGGGACTAGCGGGAGGGGTGAGCAGTTCTTC. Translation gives CASSLGTSGRGEQFF.

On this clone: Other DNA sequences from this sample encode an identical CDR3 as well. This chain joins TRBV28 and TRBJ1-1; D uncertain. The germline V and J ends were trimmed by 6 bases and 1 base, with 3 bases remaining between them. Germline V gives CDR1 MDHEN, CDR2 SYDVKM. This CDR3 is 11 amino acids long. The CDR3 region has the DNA TGTGCCAGCAGCCGGAACACTGAAGCTTTCTTT. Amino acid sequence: CASSRNTEAFF.

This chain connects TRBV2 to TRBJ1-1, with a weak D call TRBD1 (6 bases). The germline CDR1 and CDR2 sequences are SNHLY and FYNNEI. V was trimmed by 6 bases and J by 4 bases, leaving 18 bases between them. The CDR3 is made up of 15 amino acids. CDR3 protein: CASRGDRTQRTEAFF. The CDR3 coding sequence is TGTGCCAGCAGAGGAGACAGGACGCAGCGCACTGAAGCTTTCTTT.

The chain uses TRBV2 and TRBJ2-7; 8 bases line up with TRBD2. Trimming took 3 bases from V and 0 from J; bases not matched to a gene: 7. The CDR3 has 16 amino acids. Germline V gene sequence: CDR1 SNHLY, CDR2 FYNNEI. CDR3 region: CASSDRLAPSSYEQYF. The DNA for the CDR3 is TGTGCCAGCAGTGATAGACTAGCGCCCAGCTCCTACGAGCAGTACTTC.

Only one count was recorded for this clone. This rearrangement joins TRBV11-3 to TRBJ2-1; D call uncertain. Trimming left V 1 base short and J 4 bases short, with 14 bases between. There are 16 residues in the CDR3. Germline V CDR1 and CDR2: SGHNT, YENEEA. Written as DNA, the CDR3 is TGTGCCAGCAGCTTAGTTGAGGCAACCACATACAATGAGCAGTTCTTC. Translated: CASSLVEATTYNEQFF.

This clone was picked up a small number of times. The CDR3 protein is CASSLASKEDWQPQHF. DNA for the CDR3: TGTGCCAGCAGCTTAGCTTCTAAGGAGGATTGGCAGCCCCAGCATTTT. The rearrangement links TRBV7-8 to TRBJ1-5; no reliable D call. The CDR3 loop spans 16 amino acids. Trimming stripped 0 bases from V and 7 bases from J, with 16 bases between. CDR1 SGHVS and CDR2 FQNEAQ come from the germline V gene.

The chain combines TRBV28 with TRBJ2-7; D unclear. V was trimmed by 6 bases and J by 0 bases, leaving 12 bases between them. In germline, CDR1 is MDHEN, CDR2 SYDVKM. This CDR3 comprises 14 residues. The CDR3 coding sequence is TGTGCCAGCAGGACCCGACTGAGCTCCTACGAGCAGTACTTC. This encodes CASRTRLSSYEQYF.

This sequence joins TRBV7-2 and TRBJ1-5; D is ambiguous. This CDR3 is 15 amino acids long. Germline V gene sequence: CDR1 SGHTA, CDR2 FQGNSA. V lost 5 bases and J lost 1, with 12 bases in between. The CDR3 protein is CASSPQRRSNQPQHF. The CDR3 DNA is TGTGCCAGCAGCCCTCAGCGTCGGAGCAATCAGCCCCAGCATTTT.

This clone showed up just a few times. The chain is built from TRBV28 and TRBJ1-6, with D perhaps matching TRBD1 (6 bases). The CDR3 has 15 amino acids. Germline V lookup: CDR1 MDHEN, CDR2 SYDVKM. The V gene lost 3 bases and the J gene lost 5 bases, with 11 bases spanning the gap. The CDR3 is CASSFLQGNNSPLHF. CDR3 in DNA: TGTGCCAGCAGTTTCCTCCAGGGGAATAATTCACCCCTCCACTTT. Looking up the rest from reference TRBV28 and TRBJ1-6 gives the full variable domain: DVKVTQSSRYLVKRTGEKVFLECVQDMDHENMFWYRQDPGLGLRLIYFSYDVKMKEKGDIPEGYSVSREKKERFSLILESASTNQTSMYLCASSFLQGNNSPLHFGNGTRLTVT.

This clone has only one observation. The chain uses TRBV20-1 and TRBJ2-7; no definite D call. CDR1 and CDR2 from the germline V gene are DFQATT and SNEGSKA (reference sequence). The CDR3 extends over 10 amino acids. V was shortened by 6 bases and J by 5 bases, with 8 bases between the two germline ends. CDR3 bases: TGCAGTGCCCTCAGGAACGAGCAGTACTTC. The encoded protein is CSALRNEQYF.

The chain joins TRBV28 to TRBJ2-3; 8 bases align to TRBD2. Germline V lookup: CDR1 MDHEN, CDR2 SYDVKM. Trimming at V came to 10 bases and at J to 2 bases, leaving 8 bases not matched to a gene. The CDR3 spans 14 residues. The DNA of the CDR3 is TGTGCCATCTTCTCGGGAGGGAACACAGATACGCAGTATTTT. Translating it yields CAIFSGGNTDTQYF. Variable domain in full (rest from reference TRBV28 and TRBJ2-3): DVKVTQSSRYLVKRTGEKVFLECVQDMDHENMFWYRQDPGLGLRLIYFSYDVKMKEKGDIPEGYSVSREKKERFSLILESASTNQTSMYLCAIFSGGNTDTQYFGPGTRLTVL.

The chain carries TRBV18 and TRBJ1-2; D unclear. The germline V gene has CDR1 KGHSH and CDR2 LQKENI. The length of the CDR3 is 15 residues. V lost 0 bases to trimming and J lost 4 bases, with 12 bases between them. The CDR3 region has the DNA TGTGCCAGCTCACCACCGGGCGGGTCGATCTATGGCTACACCTTC. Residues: CASSPPGGSIYGYTF.

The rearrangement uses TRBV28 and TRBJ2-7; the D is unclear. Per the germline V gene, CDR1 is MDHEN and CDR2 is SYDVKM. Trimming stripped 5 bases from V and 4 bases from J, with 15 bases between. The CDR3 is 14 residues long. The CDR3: CASSDTQSLYEQYF. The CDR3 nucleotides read TGTGCCAGCAGTGACACCCAGAGTTTGTACGAGCAGTACTTC.

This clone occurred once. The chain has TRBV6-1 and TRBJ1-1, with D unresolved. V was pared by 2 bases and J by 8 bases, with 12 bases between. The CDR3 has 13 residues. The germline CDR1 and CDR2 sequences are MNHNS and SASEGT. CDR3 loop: CASSETGRAEAFF. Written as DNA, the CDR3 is TGTGCCAGCAGTGAAACGGGGAGGGCAGAAGCTTTCTTT.

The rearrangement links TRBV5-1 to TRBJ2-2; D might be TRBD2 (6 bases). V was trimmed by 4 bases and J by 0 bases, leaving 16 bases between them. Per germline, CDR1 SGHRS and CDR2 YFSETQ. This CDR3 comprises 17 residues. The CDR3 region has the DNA TGCGCCAGCAGCGCAGCTCCCCCGGGAGCGAACACCGGGGAGCTGTTTTTT. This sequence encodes CASSAAPPGANTGELFF.

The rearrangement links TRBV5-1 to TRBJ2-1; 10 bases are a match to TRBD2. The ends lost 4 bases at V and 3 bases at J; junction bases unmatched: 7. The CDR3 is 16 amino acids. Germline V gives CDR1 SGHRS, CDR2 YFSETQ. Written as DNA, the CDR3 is TGCGCCAGCAGCCCGGGGACTAGCGCGTACTACAATGAGCAGTTCTTC. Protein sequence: CASSPGTSAYYNEQFF.

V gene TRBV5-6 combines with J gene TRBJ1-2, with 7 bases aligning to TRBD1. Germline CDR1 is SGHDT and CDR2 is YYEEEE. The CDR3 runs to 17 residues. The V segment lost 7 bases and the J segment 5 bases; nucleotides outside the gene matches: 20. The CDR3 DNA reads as TGTGCCAGCGGCCTTAGGACCGGGACAGAGGGAGTATATGGCTACACCTTC. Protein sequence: CASGLRTGTEGVYGYTF.

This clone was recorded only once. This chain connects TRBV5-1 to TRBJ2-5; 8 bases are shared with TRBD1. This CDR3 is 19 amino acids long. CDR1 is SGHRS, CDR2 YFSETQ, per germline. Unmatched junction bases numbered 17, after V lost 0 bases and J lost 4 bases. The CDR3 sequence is CASSLGISRGRGPVETQYF. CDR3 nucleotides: TGCGCCAGCAGCTTGGGAATTTCGCGGGGCAGGGGGCCCGTAGAGACCCAGTACTTC.

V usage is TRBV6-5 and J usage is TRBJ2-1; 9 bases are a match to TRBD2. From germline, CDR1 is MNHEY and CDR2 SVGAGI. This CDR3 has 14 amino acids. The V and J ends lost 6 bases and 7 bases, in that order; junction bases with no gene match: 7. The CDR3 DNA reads TGTGCCAGCAGCTCCGGCCTAGCGGGAAATGAGCAGTTCTTC. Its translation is CASSSGLAGNEQFF.

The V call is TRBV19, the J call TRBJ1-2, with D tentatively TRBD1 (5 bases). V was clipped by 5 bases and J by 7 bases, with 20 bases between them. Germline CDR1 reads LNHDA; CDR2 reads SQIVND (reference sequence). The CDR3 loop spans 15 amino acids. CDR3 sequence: CASSSDWGVGSGYTF. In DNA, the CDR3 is TGTGCCAGTAGTTCGGACTGGGGGGTAGGAAGTGGCTACACCTTC.

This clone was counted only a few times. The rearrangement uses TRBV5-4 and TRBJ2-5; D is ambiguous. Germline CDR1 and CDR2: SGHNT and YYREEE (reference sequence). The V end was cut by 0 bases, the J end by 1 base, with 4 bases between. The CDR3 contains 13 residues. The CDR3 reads CASSLDSQETQYF. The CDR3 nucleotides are TGTGCCAGCAGCTTGGATAGCCAAGAGACCCAGTACTTC.